The 5 T cell receptor beta chains in this list originate from one sample, sequenced in a study of blood T cell repertoires in COVID-19. This table comes from immunoSEQ multiplex PCR, and its TCRdb copy is limited to in-frame clones, with some not included. The table lists tens of thousands of clones, approximately 88% of them singletons. Sequencing was performed on peripheral blood. These receptors all stem from a woman aged 55-69 years with COVID-19, enrolled during active disease.

The CDR3 loop reads CASSQGRDISYEQYF. The DNA of the CDR3 is TGCGCCAGCAGCCAAGGACGGGACATCTCCTACGAGCAGTACTTC. The chain employs TRBV4-3 and TRBJ2-7, with D maybe TRBD1 (6 bases). CDR1 LGHNA and CDR2 YSLEER come from the germline V gene. Trimming removed 1 base from V and 0 bases from J, with 10 bases in between. The CDR3 has 15 amino acids.

The chain links TRBV21-1 to TRBJ2-7; the table's D call, TRBD1, has no DNA check behind it. TRBV21-1 represents a pseudogene. CDR3 length equals 18 residues. CDR3 sequence reads: CASRSGTGRKNRSYEQYF. In DNA form, the CDR3 reads TGTGCCAGCAGATCCGGGACAGGCCGAAAAAATCGCTCCTACGAGCAGTACTTC.

The chain combines TRBV28 with TRBJ2-3; TRBD2 matches 12 bases. V lost 2 bases to trimming and J lost 0 bases; unmatched junction nucleotides: 0. Germline-derived CDR1 and CDR2 are MDHEN and SYDVKM. The CDR3 loop spans 16 amino acids. The CDR3 DNA sequence: TGTGCCAGCAGTTTAGGACTAGCGGGGAGCACAGATACGCAGTATTTT. As protein: CASSLGLAGSTDTQYF.

The table lists this clone with many counts. This rearrangement joins TRBV19 to TRBJ1-1; TRBD1 might be the D (6 bases). Trimming pared 8 bases from V and 7 bases from J, leaving 8 bases between. Germline assignment: CDR1 LNHDA and CDR2 SQIVND (reference sequence). This CDR3 has 10 residues. The CDR3 bases are TGTGCCAGTGGACAGTATGAAGCTTTCTTT. Its protein product is CASGQYEAFF.

The V and J genes are TRBV9 and TRBJ1-4; the D gene is possibly TRBD1 (5 bases). This CDR3 comprises 11 residues. The V end lost 4 bases, the J end lost 7 bases, and 5 bases lay between the germline ends. From germline, CDR1 is SGDLS and CDR2 YYNGEE. CDR3 sequence (DNA): TGTGCCAGCAGCAGGGGTGAAAAACTGTTTTTT. This translates into CASSRGEKLFF.